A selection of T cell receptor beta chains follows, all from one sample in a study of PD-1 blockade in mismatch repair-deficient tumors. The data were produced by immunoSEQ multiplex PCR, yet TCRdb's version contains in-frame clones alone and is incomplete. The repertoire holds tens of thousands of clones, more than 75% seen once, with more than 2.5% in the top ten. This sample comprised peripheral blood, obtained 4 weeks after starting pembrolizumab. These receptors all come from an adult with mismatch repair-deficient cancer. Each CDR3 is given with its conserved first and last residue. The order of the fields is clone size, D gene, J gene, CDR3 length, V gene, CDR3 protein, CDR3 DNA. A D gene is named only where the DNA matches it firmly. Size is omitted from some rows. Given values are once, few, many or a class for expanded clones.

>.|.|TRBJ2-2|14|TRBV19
CASSGHRDIGELFF
TGTGCCAGTAGTGGACACAGGGACATCGGGGAGCTGTTTTTT
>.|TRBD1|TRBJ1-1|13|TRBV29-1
CSGATGGNTEAFF
TGCAGCGGAGCGACAGGGGGGAACACTGAAGCTTTCTTT
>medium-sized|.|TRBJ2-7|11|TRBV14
CASSQWWEQYF
TGTGCCAGCAGCCAATGGTGGGAGCAGTACTTC
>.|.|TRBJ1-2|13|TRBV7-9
CASSLGQAIGYTF
TGTGCCAGCAGCTTAGGGCAGGCAATCGGCTACACCTTC
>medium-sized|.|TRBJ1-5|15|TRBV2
CASSEGLASNQPQHF
TGTGCCAGCAGTGAAGGGTTAGCTAGCAATCAGCCCCAGCATTTT
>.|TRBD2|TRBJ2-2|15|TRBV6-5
CASSYSIRGGGELFF
TGTGCCAGCAGTTACTCAATCCGGGGAGGGGGGGAGCTGTTTTTT
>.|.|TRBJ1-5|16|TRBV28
CASSHGGGFGNQPQHF
TGTGCCAGCAGCCATGGGGGGGGCTTCGGCAATCAGCCCCAGCATTTT
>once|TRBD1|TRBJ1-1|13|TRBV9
CASGQAMNTEAFF
TGTGCCAGCGGACAGGCCATGAACACTGAAGCTTTCTTT
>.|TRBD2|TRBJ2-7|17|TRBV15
CATSRIVLAGFSYEQYF
TGTGCCACCAGCAGAATCGTGCTAGCGGGATTCTCCTACGAGCAGTACTTC
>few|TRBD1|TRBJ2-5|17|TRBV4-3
CASSQGPGGPHQETQYF
TGCGCCAGCAGCCAAGGGCCAGGGGGCCCCCACCAAGAGACCCAGTACTTC
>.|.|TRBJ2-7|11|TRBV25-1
CASRGPGREYF
TGTGCCAGCAGGGGTCCGGGGCGAGAGTACTTC
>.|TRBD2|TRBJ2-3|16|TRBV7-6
CASSSGLAGGGDTQYF
TGTGCCAGCAGTTCGGGACTAGCGGGCGGGGGAGATACGCAGTATTTT
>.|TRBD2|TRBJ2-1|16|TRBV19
CASSIDLLASGSRQFF
TGTGCCAGTAGTATAGATCTATTGGCTAGCGGGAGCCGGCAGTTCTTC
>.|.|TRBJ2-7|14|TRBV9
CASSETGGGYEQYF
TGTGCCAGCAGCGAGACCGGGGGCGGCTACGAGCAGTACTTC
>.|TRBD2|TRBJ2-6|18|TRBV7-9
CASSQMTSGSTGANVLTF
TGTGCCAGCAGTCAAATGACTAGCGGGAGTACAGGGGCCAACGTCCTGACTTTC
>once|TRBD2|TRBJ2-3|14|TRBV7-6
CASSPGGGRDTQYF
TGTGCCAGCAGCCCGGGGGGGGGCCGGGATACGCAGTATTTT
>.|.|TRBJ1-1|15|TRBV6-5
CASRTLRSVNTEAFF
TGTGCCAGCAGGACGCTCCGGTCAGTGAACACTGAAGCTTTCTTT
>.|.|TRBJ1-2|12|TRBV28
CASSPLGVGYTF
TGTGCCAGCAGTCCCTTGGGGGTAGGCTACACCTTC
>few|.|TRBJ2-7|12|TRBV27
CASSSRVNEQYF
TGTGCCAGCAGCTCCAGGGTGAACGAGCAGTACTTC
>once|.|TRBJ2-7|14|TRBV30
CAWSVGVGAYEQYF
TGTGCCTGGAGTGTAGGGGTCGGGGCCTACGAGCAGTACTTC
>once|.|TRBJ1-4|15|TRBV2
CASSQQIHREEKLFF
TGTGCCAGCAGTCAACAGATTCACCGAGAGGAAAAACTGTTTTTT
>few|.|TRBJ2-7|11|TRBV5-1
CASRQETEQYF
TGCGCCAGCCGCCAGGAAACCGAGCAGTACTTC